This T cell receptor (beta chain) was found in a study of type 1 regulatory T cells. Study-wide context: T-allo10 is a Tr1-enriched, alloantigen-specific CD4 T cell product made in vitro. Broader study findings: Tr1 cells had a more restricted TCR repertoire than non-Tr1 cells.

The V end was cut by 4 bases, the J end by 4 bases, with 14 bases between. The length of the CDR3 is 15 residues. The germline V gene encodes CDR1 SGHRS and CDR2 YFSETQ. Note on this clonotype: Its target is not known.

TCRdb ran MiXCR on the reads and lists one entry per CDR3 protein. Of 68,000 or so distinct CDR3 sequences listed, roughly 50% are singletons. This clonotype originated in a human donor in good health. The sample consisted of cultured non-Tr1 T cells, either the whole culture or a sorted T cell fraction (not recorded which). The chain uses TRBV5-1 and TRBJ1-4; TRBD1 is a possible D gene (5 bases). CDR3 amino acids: CASSKTGTNNEKLFF. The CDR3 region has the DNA TGCGCCAGCAGCAAAACCGGGACCAATAATGAAAAACTGTTTTTT.